What follows describes a single TCR beta chain. Trimming cost V 4 bases and J 5 bases; bases outside gene matches: 4. CDR3 size: 14 residues. CDR1 is SNHLY, CDR2 FYNNEI, per germline. The data belong to a study of T cells in Graves' hyperthyroidism and ophthalmopathy. RNA transcripts yielded amplified TCR beta CDR3 regions. Initially, a first-round RT-PCR of the TCR CDR3 employed the HTBI primer set. TCRdb recomputed calls from the multiplex PCR reads with MiXCR, one row per CDR3 protein. Altogether about 840,000 distinct CDR3 sequences are present, roughly 37% being singletons, with the ten largest covering about 8.9%.

The chain uses TRBV2 and TRBJ1-4; 7 positions match TRBD1. The TCR was taken from a man between 18 and 35 years old with Graves' hyperthyroidism. The material sequenced was blood. CDR3 in amino acids: CASSGWDSNEKLFF. The CDR3 bases are TGTGCCAGCAGTGGATGGGACAGCAATGAAAAACTGTTTTTT.